The rows below give T cell receptor beta chains drawn from one sample of a study of blood T cell repertoires in COVID-19. Profiled with immunoSEQ multiplex PCR; TCRdb holds only in-frame clones, not every one. The sample carries some 150,000 clones, around 86% recorded once. Sequenced input: peripheral blood. All receptors come from a woman of 80 years or more in a cohort sampled during active or convalescent COVID-19. The conserved cysteine and the conserved F or W are not part of the CDR3 here.

v_gene: TRBV28
j_gene: TRBJ1-4
CDR3aa: ASSLLNPGGNEKLF

v_gene: TRBV2
j_gene: TRBJ2-3
CDR3aa: ASRGTAGTQY

v_gene: TRBV3-1/TRBV3-2
j_gene: TRBJ2-4
CDR3aa: ASSQASGGPGHIQY

v_gene: TRBV13
j_gene: TRBJ2-7
CDR3aa: ASRRTGQSTEQY

v_gene: TRBV27
j_gene: TRBJ2-3
CDR3aa: ASRQGSTDTQY

v_gene: TRBV19
j_gene: TRBJ1-1
CDR3aa: ASMRPTNTEAF

v_gene: TRBV19
j_gene: TRBJ2-1
CDR3aa: ASSGLGTDEQF

v_gene: TRBV28
j_gene: TRBJ1-1
CDR3aa: ASSPGKFRTEAF

v_gene: TRBV7-2
j_gene: TRBJ2-3
CDR3aa: ASSWGLAGGFTDTQY

v_gene: TRBV6-6
j_gene: TRBJ2-2
CDR3aa: ASSRSKGLGGTGELF

v_gene: TRBV27
j_gene: TRBJ2-6
CDR3aa: ASMKGMSPSGANVLT

v_gene: TRBV28
j_gene: TRBJ1-5
CDR3aa: ASSDPGTGLNQPQH

v_gene: TRBV9
j_gene: TRBJ2-1
CDR3aa: ASSARDYHYNEQF

v_gene: TRBV7-9
j_gene: TRBJ1-4
CDR3aa: ASRGGRMDGFNEKLF

v_gene: TRBV27
j_gene: TRBJ1-3
CDR3aa: ASSLRPPRIPGNTIY

v_gene: TRBV9
j_gene: TRBJ1-4
CDR3aa: ASSIQGAAEKLF

v_gene: TRBV6-5
j_gene: TRBJ1-3
CDR3aa: ASSLTGGPSGNTIY

v_gene: TRBV6-6
j_gene: TRBJ2-4
CDR3aa: ASSYSIGQGAHIQY

v_gene: TRBV29-1
j_gene: TRBJ2-1
CDR3aa: SVEDPRVAGTEQF

v_gene: TRBV9
j_gene: TRBJ2-3
CDR3aa: ASSEGATTDTQY

v_gene: TRBV28
j_gene: TRBJ1-2
CDR3aa: ASSFAGRGYT

v_gene: TRBV7-8
j_gene: TRBJ2-7
CDR3aa: ASSLVRGGLLGGEQY

v_gene: TRBV30
j_gene: TRBJ1-2
CDR3aa: AWSVPRTGIYYGYT

v_gene: TRBV28
j_gene: TRBJ1-1
CDR3aa: ASSFRVGTEAF

v_gene: TRBV5-1
j_gene: TRBJ2-6
CDR3aa: ASGDSHPSGANVLT

v_gene: TRBV11-3
j_gene: TRBJ1-1
CDR3aa: ASSPRTGWMNTEAF

v_gene: TRBV6-5
j_gene: TRBJ1-1
CDR3aa: ASKSGAAGDTEAF

v_gene: TRBV20-1
j_gene: TRBJ2-7
CDR3aa: SASEGMQY

v_gene: TRBV30
j_gene: TRBJ1-2
CDR3aa: AWSGQGAYGYT

v_gene: TRBV6-1
j_gene: TRBJ2-5
CDR3aa: ASSDSWGGAWETQY

v_gene: TRBV24-1
j_gene: TRBJ1-5
CDR3aa: ATSDSKIGGNQPQH

v_gene: TRBV19
j_gene: TRBJ2-7
CDR3aa: ASSIGTSGEYYEQY

v_gene: TRBV7-2
j_gene: TRBJ2-3
CDR3aa: ASSLRQGADTQY

v_gene: TRBV6-1
j_gene: TRBJ1-2
CDR3aa: ASSDNGGNYGYT

v_gene: TRBV10-3
j_gene: TRBJ2-2
CDR3aa: AIKKVAGGANTGELF

v_gene: TRBV10-3
j_gene: TRBJ1-1
CDR3aa: ATKGDTEAF

v_gene: TRBV7-9
j_gene: TRBJ2-1
CDR3aa: ASSLAIGDKYNEQF

v_gene: TRBV12-3/TRBV12-4
j_gene: TRBJ1-2
CDR3aa: ASSQDTNYGYT

v_gene: TRBV18
j_gene: TRBJ2-4
CDR3aa: ASSPPMSIQY

v_gene: TRBV5-5
j_gene: TRBJ2-5
CDR3aa: ASSLAWTGGLETQY

v_gene: TRBV15
j_gene: TRBJ1-5
CDR3aa: ATSRATGDLSNQPQH

v_gene: TRBV29-1
j_gene: TRBJ2-1
CDR3aa: SVVGGPSSYNEQF

v_gene: TRBV10-3
j_gene: TRBJ2-1
CDR3aa: AISDPGQGSHEQF

v_gene: TRBV6-5
j_gene: TRBJ2-7
CDR3aa: ASSYWTGKGEQY

v_gene: TRBV5-5
j_gene: TRBJ1-6
CDR3aa: ASSLDRRTGGNSPLH

v_gene: TRBV6-5
j_gene: TRBJ1-1
CDR3aa: ASNFYTEAF

v_gene: TRBV14
j_gene: TRBJ1-1
CDR3aa: ASSQDRDTEAF

v_gene: TRBV6-5
j_gene: TRBJ1-5
CDR3aa: ASSLKHLSSPQH

v_gene: TRBV18
j_gene: TRBJ2-7
CDR3aa: ASSPQVRTGFIDEQY

v_gene: TRBV5-1
j_gene: TRBJ2-2
CDR3aa: ASSDPTGITGELF

v_gene: TRBV29-1
j_gene: TRBJ2-1
CDR3aa: SVERVQGSNEQF

v_gene: TRBV15
j_gene: TRBJ2-3
CDR3aa: ATSLSPGSTDTQY

v_gene: TRBV6-6
j_gene: TRBJ1-2
CDR3aa: ASSGTGVVGGYT

v_gene: TRBV2
j_gene: TRBJ2-1
CDR3aa: ASSDPSSGNNEQF

v_gene: TRBV6-5
j_gene: TRBJ1-4
CDR3aa: ASRTGANEKLF

v_gene: TRBV18
j_gene: TRBJ1-2
CDR3aa: ASSPIQGEYGYT

v_gene: TRBV5-3
j_gene: TRBJ1-2
CDR3aa: ARSLDRGGGYT

v_gene: TRBV29-1
j_gene: TRBJ1-5
CDR3aa: SVSGTGASSNQPQH

v_gene: TRBV7-6
j_gene: TRBJ1-3
CDR3aa: ASSLGWRGTSARGNTIY